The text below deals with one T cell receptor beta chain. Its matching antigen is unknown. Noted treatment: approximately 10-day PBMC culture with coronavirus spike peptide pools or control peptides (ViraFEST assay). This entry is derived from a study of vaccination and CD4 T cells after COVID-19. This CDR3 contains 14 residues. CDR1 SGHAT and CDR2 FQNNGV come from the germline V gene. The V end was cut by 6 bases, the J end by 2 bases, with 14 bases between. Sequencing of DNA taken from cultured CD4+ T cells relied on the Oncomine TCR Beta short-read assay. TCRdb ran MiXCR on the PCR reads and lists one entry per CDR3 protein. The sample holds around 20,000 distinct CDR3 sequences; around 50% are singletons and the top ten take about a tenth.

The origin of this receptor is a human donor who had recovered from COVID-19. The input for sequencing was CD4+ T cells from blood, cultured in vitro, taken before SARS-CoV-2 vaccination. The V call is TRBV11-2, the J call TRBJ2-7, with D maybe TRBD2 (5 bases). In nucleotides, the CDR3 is TGTGCCAGCAGACCAACGAGGGCCCCCTACGAGCAGTACTTC. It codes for CASRPTRAPYEQYF.